A selection of T cell receptor beta chains follows, all from one sample in a study of T-cell reconstitution after alpha-beta-depleted transplantation in children. TCRdb itself ran the PCR reads through MiXCR, one entry per CDR3 protein. The sample consists of about 640,000 distinct CDR3 sequences, 16% of them appearing once. Specimen: PBMCs from the stem cell graft donor, collected from the stem cell graft. These receptors all stem from a human donor who donated a stem cell graft to a child with acute myeloid leukemia. Both conserved end residues are part of each CDR3. A D gene is named only where the DNA matches it firmly. Clone size is not always given. Where it is, it says once, few, many or a class for expanded clones.

CDR3: CASTPGDEQFF; DNA: TGTGCCAGCACTCCAGGGGATGAGCAGTTCTTC; D: .; J: TRBJ2-1; size: many; V: TRBV12-3/TRBV12-4
CDR3: CASSLDQGGGSDTQYF; DNA: TGTGCCAGCAGCTTAGACCAGGGCGGGGGTTCAGATACGCAGTATTTT; D: TRBD2; J: TRBJ2-3; size: many; V: TRBV7-2
CDR3: CSVEGLRDRDNRYEQYF; DNA: TGCAGCGTTGAAGGGCTCCGGGACAGGGACAACCGGTACGAGCAGTACTTC; D: TRBD1; J: TRBJ2-7; size: few; V: TRBV29-1
CDR3: CSASRRTGQETQYF; DNA: TGCAGTGCTAGCCGTCGGACGGGACAAGAGACCCAGTACTTC; D: .; J: TRBJ2-5; size: .; V: TRBV20-1
CDR3: CASSLTSGSLEAFF; DNA: TGCGCCAGCAGCTTGACCTCCGGGAGCCTTGAAGCTTTCTTT; D: .; J: TRBJ1-1; size: few; V: TRBV5-1
CDR3: CSAKRMRGSTGELFF; DNA: TGCAGTGCTAAGCGGATGAGGGGATCTACCGGGGAGCTGTTTTTT; D: .; J: TRBJ2-2; size: few; V: TRBV20-1
CDR3: CASRQQNTEAFF; DNA: TGCGCCAGCAGACAGCAGAACACTGAAGCTTTCTTT; D: .; J: TRBJ1-1; size: many; V: TRBV5-1
CDR3: CASSLESGVGNIQYF; DNA: TGTGCCAGCAGCTTAGAAAGCGGGGTCGGGAACATTCAGTACTTC; D: TRBD2; J: TRBJ2-4; size: .; V: TRBV7-2
CDR3: CASSYSNSKRTEAFF; DNA: TGTGCCAGCAGTTACTCGAATAGCAAGAGGACTGAAGCTTTCTTT; D: .; J: TRBJ1-1; size: few; V: TRBV6-5
CDR3: CASSPRDFSQPQHF; DNA: TGTGCCAGCAGCCCCCGGGACTTCAGTCAGCCCCAGCATTTT; D: .; J: TRBJ1-5; size: few; V: TRBV7-2
CDR3: CAIGTSGGETQYF; DNA: TGTGCCATCGGGACTAGCGGGGGTGAGACCCAGTACTTC; D: TRBD2; J: TRBJ2-5; size: many; V: TRBV10-3
CDR3: CASSLGSQSSYNEQFF; DNA: TGTGCCAGCAGCTTAGGCAGTCAGAGCTCCTACAATGAGCAGTTCTTC; D: .; J: TRBJ2-1; size: many; V: TRBV7-2